The clone carrying this T cell receptor (beta chain) was observed a few times. Its target is unknown. This CDR3 region has 20 residues. In germline, CDR1 is MDHEN, CDR2 SYDVKM. V lost 0 bases, J lost 1 base, and 22 bases lay in between. Arm-PCR of CDR3 regions with iRepertoire HTBI primers generated TCR beta libraries. TCRdb itself ran the multiplex PCR reads through MiXCR, one entry per CDR3 protein. This table holds more than 300,000 distinct CDR3 sequences, around 20% found once. The sample originates from a study of regulatory T cells in long-lasting Graves disease. Study at large: The definition of persistent Graves' disease was over 5 years of antithyroid drugs with positive TSH receptor antibodies. Study outcomes and limitations: TRBV28, TRBJ1-2 and TRBJ2-5 were segments that persistent disease favored.

Time point here: persistent/refractory GD, antithyroid drugs over 5 years with positive TRAb. From PBMCs, RNA was extracted and then used to make the TCR library. The chain combines TRBV28 with TRBJ2-1; TRBD1 is a possible D gene (6 bases). Specimen: peripheral blood mononuclear cells (PBMCs), collected when the disease was refractory, from a patient treated with antithyroid drugs. The clonotype comes from a female donor with Graves disease. The CDR3 is CASSLWGLPTGQMSYNEQFF. DNA of the CDR3: TGTGCCAGCAGTTTATGGGGCCTCCCAACGGGACAAATGTCCTACAATGAGCAGTTCTTC.